This TCR beta chain was captured in a study of T-cell memory formation after mild COVID-19. TCR alpha and TCR beta cDNA libraries with sample barcodes and UMIs came from 5'RACE using constant-segment primers. From the 5' RACE reads, TCRdb called clonotypes with MiXCR, one entry per CDR3 protein. In the table there are under 250,000 distinct CDR3 sequences, roughly 10% of which are singletons. The CDR3 is made up of 12 amino acids. V was cut by 3 bases and J by 10 bases, with 12 bases left in between. Germline CDR1 and CDR2: LGHDT and YNNKEL (reference sequence). Sequences were obtained from PBMCs or a T cell subset sorted from them (not recorded which). The chain combines TRBV3-1 with TRBJ1-1; possible D gene TRBD1, 5 bases. The sequence came from a man aged 18 to 29 who had mild COVID-19 (a few samples of this study predate the infection). Cell type and time point are not known. The CDR3 spells CASSHSDRLAFF. The CDR3 region has the DNA TGTGCCAGCAGCCACTCTGACAGACTAGCTTTCTTT.